This T cell receptor beta chain is drawn from a study of neurological immune-mediated disorders. Germline V gene data show CDR1 as SGHTA and CDR2 as FQGNSA. The CDR3 has 15 amino acids. With V trimmed by 3 bases and J by 6 bases, 10 bases remained unmatched. This clonotype was seen many times. Specified time point: longitudinal time-point 3. TCRdb used MiXCR to reprocess the 5' RACE reads, holding one entry per CDR3 protein. The sample shows approximately 45,000 distinct CDR3 sequences, roughly 12% of them seen only once. This chain links TRBV7-2 with TRBJ2-7, with 8 bases fitting TRBD2. This sequence originates from a man aged 25 to 40 in good health. Sequencing input: PBMCs. The CDR3 reads CASSFLLADLSEQYF. The CDR3 region has the DNA TGTGCCAGCAGCTTCTTACTAGCGGACCTGTCCGAGCAGTACTTC.